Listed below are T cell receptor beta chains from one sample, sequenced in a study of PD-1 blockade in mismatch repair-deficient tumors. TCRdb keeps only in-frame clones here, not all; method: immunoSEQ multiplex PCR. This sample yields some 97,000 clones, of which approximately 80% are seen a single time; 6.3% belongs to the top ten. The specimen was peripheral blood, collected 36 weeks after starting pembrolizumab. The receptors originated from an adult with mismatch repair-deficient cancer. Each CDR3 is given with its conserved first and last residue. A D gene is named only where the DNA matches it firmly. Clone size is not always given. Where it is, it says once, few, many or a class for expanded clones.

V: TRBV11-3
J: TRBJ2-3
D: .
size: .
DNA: TGTGCCAGCAGCTTGGGAGGACCTTTTATCACAGATACGCAGTATTTT
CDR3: CASSLGGPFITDTQYF

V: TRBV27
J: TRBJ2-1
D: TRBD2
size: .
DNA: TGTGCCAGCAGTTCCTCTAGCGGGGGCGATGAGCAGTTCTTC
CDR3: CASSSSSGGDEQFF

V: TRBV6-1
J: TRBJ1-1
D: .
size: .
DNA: TGTGCCAGCAGTGAATGGGGAGAGGACACTGAAGCTTTCTTT
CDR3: CASSEWGEDTEAFF

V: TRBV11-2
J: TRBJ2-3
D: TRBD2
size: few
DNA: TGTGCCAGCAGTTCTACCGGGACTAGGGGCACAGATACGCAGTATTTT
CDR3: CASSSTGTRGTDTQYF

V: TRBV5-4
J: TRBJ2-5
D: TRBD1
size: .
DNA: TGTGCCAGCAGCTTTAGGACAGGGAGAGAGACCCAGTACTTC
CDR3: CASSFRTGRETQYF

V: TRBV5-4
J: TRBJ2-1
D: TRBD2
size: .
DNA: TGTGCCAGCAGCCAGCCGACTAGCGGCACTTTGGTCTCCTACAATGAGCAGTTCTTC
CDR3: CASSQPTSGTLVSYNEQFF

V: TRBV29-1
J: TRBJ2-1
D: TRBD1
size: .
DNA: TGCAGCGTTGTTCTCGGACAGGGCTACAATGAGCAGTTCTTC
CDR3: CSVVLGQGYNEQFF

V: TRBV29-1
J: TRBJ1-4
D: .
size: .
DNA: TGCAGCGTTGAAGAAAGGGCTCGGGAAAAACTGTTTTTT
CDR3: CSVEERAREKLFF

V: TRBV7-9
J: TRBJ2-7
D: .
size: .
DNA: TGTGCCAGCAGCTACCAGACTCCCTCCTACGAGCAGTACTTC
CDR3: CASSYQTPSYEQYF

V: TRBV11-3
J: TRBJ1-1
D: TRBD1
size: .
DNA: TGTGCCAGCAGCTCCCAGGGGGAGGACACTGAAGCTTTCTTT
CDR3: CASSSQGEDTEAFF

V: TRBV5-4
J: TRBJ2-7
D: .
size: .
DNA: TGTGCCAGCAGCTTAGAGGCTCGAACTAACGAGCAGTACTTC
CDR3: CASSLEARTNEQYF

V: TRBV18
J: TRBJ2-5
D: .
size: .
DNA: TGTGCCAGCTCACCGTGGGACGGGAAGCAAGAGACCCAGTACTTC
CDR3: CASSPWDGKQETQYF

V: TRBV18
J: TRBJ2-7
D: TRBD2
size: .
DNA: TGTGCCAGCTCATCAAAGGATCGAATTAGCGGGAGAGGAAGCGAGCAGTACTTC
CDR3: CASSSKDRISGRGSEQYF

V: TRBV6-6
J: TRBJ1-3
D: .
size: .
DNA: TGTGCCAGCAGCTTCGGGGCAGGAAACACCATATATTTT
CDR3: CASSFGAGNTIYF

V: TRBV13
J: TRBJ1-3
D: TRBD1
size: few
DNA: TGTGCCAGCAGCTTAGTACCCGGACAGGGCCGCTCTGGAAACACCATATATTTT
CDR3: CASSLVPGQGRSGNTIYF

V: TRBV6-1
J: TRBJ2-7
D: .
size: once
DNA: TGTGCCAGCAGAACTCTAAACGAGCAGTACTTC
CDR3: CASRTLNEQYF

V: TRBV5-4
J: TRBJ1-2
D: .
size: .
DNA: TGTGCCAGCAGCCCCGGACCTAACTATGGCTACACCTTC
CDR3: CASSPGPNYGYTF

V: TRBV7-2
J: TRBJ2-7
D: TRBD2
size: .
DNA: TGTGCCAGCAGCCCTACGCGGACTAGCGGGATGTACGAGCAGTACTTC
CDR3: CASSPTRTSGMYEQYF

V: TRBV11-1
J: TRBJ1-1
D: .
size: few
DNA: TGTGCCAGCAGCTTAGGGCAGGGATGGCCCTCGGCTTTCTTT
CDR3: CASSLGQGWPSAFF

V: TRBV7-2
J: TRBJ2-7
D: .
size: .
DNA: TGTGCCAGCAGCCGGACCGGGACAACGGGGGGTTACGAGCAGTACTTC
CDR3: CASSRTGTTGGYEQYF

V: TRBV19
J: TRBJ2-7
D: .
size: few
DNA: TGTGCCAGTAGTATAGCCTTGCTCTACGAGCAGTACTTC
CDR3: CASSIALLYEQYF

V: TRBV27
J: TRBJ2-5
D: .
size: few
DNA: TGTGCCAGCAGTTTGTTTCGGAGCCAAGAGACCCAGTACTTC
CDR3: CASSLFRSQETQYF

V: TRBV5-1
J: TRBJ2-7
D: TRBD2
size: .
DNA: TGCGCCAGCAGCTTGGATGGTAGCGGGAGCAGCCACGAGCAGTACTTC
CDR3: CASSLDGSGSSHEQYF

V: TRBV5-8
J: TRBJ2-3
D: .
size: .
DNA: TGTGCCAGCAGCTTGGTTGTGGGGGCCGGCACAGATACGCAGTATTTT
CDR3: CASSLVVGAGTDTQYF

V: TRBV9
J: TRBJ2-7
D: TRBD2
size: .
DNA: TGTGCCAGCAGCGTAGGGAATAGGGGAGGGGATGAGCAGTACTTC
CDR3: CASSVGNRGGDEQYF